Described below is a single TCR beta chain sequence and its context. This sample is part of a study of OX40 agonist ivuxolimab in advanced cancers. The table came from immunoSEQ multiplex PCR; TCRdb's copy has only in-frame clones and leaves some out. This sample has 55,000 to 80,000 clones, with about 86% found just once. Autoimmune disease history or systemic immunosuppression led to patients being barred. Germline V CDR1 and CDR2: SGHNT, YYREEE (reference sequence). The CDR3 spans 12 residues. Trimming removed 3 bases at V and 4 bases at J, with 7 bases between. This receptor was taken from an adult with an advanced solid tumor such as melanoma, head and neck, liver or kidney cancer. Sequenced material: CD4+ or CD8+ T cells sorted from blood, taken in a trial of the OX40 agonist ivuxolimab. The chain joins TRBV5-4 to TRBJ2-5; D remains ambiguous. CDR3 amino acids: CASSSSRETQYF. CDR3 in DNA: TGTGCCAGCAGCTCCTCACGAGAGACCCAGTACTTC.